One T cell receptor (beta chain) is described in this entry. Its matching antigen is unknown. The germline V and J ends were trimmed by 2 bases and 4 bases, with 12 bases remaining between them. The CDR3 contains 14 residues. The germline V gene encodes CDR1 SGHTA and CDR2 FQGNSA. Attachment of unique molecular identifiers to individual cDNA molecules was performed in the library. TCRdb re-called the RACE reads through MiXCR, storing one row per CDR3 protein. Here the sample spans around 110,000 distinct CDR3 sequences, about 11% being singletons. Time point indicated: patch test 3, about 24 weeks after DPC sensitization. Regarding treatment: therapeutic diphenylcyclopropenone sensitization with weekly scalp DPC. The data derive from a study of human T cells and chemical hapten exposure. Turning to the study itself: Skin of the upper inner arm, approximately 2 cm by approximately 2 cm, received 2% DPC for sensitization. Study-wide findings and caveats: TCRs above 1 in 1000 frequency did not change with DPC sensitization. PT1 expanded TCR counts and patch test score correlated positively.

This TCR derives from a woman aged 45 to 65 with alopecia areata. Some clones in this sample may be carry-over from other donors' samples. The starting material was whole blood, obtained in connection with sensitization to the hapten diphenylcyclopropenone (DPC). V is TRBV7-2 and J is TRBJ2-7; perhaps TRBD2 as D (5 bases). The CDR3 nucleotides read TGTGCCAGCAGCTTAAGAGCGGCGGATTACGAGCAGTACTTC. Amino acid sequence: CASSLRAADYEQYF.